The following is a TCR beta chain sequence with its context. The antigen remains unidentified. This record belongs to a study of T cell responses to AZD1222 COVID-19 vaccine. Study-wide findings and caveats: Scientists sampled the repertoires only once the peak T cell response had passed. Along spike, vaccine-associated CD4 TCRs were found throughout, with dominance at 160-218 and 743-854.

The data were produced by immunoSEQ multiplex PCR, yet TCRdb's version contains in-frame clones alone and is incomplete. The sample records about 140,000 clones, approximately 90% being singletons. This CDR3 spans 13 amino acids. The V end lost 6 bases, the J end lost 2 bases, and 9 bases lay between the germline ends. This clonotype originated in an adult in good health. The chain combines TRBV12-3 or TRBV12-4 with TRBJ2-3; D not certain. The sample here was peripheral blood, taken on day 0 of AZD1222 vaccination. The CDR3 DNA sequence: TGTGCCAGCAGGCCGCTACACACAGATACGCAGTATTTT. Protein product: CASRPLHTDTQYF.